The next 23 T cell receptor beta chains were all read from a single sample in a study of blood T cells in healthy people across ages. Through a sample-barcoded 5' primer and a J-beta primer mix, a second PCR was run for roughly 6 to 11 cycles. TCRdb re-derived calls from the 5' RACE reads in MiXCR, one entry per CDR3 protein. Among about 1,600,000 distinct CDR3 sequences, 35% to 45% were seen once, and the ten largest hold roughly 8.2%. Sequencing input: blood. Receptors were obtained from a woman younger than 30 in good health.

This clonotype was observed a handful of times. This chain joins TRBV11-1 and TRBJ2-5, with 9 bases identical to TRBD1. The CDR3 runs 14 residues. Per germline, CDR1 SGHAT and CDR2 FQDESV (reference sequence). Trimming at V came to 7 bases and at J to 4 bases, leaving 7 bases not matched to a gene. CDR3 amino acids: CASTNEDRGETQYF. CDR3 sequence (DNA): TGTGCCAGCACCAACGAGGACAGGGGAGAGACCCAGTACTTC.

CDR3 amino acids: CASSLNENEQYF. CDR3 in DNA: TGCGCCAGCAGCTTGAACGAGAATGAGCAGTACTTC. The chain links TRBV5-1 to TRBJ2-7, with D hard to call. Germline loops: CDR1 SGHRS, CDR2 YFSETQ. Trimming cost V 1 base and J 7 bases, with 9 bases left between them. This CDR3 is 12 amino acids long.

This clonotype was seen only a few times. This chain uses TRBV9 with TRBJ1-2, with D perhaps matching TRBD1 (6 bases). This CDR3 region has 15 residues. CDR1 SGDLS and CDR2 YYNGEE come from the germline V gene. The V gene lost 4 bases and the J gene lost 3 bases, with 16 bases spanning the gap. The CDR3 coding sequence is TGTGCCAGCAGCCCTCAGGGGCTGGGGTACTATGGCTACACCTTC. It encodes CASSPQGLGYYGYTF.

This clonotype was counted between two and nine times. This chain links TRBV11-2 with TRBJ2-3; no definite D call. There are 15 residues in the CDR3. The germline CDR1 and CDR2 sequences are SGHAT and FQNNGV. Trimming removed 6 bases at V and 2 bases at J, with 15 bases between. The CDR3 nucleotides are TGTGCCAGCAGACAAAACGTCTTTGCCACAGATACGCAGTATTTT. It is translated as CASRQNVFATDTQYF.

In regard to this clonotype: A much bigger clone sits one base away, suggesting this may be a read error. The V gene is TRBV12-3 or TRBV12-4, the J gene TRBJ2-7; 14 bases fit TRBD2. The CDR3 runs to 17 residues. V trimming: 3 bases; J trimming: 2 bases; junction bases outside the gene matches: 6. CDR3 in amino acids: CASSLGLAGVRPYEQYF. The CDR3, as DNA: TGTGCCAGCAGTTTGGGACTAGCGGGAGTGCGCCCCTACGAGCAGTACTTC.

Points on this clonotype: At one of its ends the junction is not consistent with the germline gene, which may arise from a read error. This chain links TRBV5-5 with TRBJ1-6; D gene unclear. Germline-derived CDR1 and CDR2 are SGHKS and YYEKEE (reference sequence). There are 18 residues in the CDR3. CDR3: CASTLSVYASSYNAPLHF. DNA for the CDR3: TGTGCCAGCACCCTGTCTGTCTACGCGAGCTCCTATAATGCACCCCTCCACTTT.

This clonotype came up many times. This chain connects TRBV9 to TRBJ2-5; possibly TRBD1 for D (6 bases). The CDR3 sequence is 14 residues long. Trimming left V 3 bases short and J 5 bases short, with 14 bases between. CDR1 is SGDLS, CDR2 YYNGEE, per germline. The CDR3 sequence is CASSATGNRETQYF. The CDR3, as DNA: TGTGCCAGCAGCGCCACAGGGAATCGGGAGACCCAGTACTTC.

The genes are TRBV6-1 and TRBJ2-1, with TRBD2 identical over 9 bases. The CDR3 length is 15 residues. Trimming took 3 bases from V and 9 from J; bases not matched to a gene: 9. Germline CDR1 is MNHNS and CDR2 is SASEGT. CDR3 region: CASSDAGGPNREQFF. CDR3 nucleotide sequence: TGTGCCAGCAGTGACGCGGGAGGGCCTAACCGTGAGCAGTTCTTC.

The rearrangement uses TRBV10-2 and TRBJ2-5, with TRBD1 matching 7 bases. The closer fit of TRBJ2-7 to the DNA end suggests the J call may be wrong. This CDR3 has 14 residues. Germline V gene sequence: CDR1 WSHSY, CDR2 SAAADI. CDR3 bases: TGCGCCAGCAGAGCCTCAGGGGGTCGTGGCGAGCAGTACTTC. Protein product: CASRASGGRGEQYF.

This chain joins TRBV7-8 and TRBJ1-5; D is uncertain. The CDR3 loop spans 15 amino acids. Trimming removed 1 base at V and 3 bases at J, with 10 bases between. Germline assignment: CDR1 SGHVS and CDR2 FQNEAQ. As DNA, the CDR3 is TGTGCCAGCAGCTTAGAGGGTAATAACAATCAGCCCCAGCATTTT. Translating gives CASSLEGNNNQPQHF.

This rearrangement joins TRBV29-1 to TRBJ1-4; no firm D call. The V end was cut by 5 bases, the J end by 10 bases, with 17 bases between. This CDR3 spans 13 amino acids. Germline lookup yields CDR1 SQVTM and CDR2 ANQGSEA. The CDR3 bases are TGCAGCGTTTTTTCCCCCGGGGATGGAAAACTGTTTTTT. Translating gives CSVFSPGDGKLFF.

This clonotype occurred a few times. The rearrangement joins TRBV6-1 to TRBJ1-6; TRBD1 aligns across 10 bases. Germline values: CDR1 MNHNS, CDR2 SASEGT. The CDR3 loop spans 15 amino acids. V trimming: 6 bases; J trimming: 6 bases; junction bases outside the gene matches: 5. The CDR3, as DNA: TGTGCCAGCAGAGGACAGGGGGTAATTAATTCACCCCTCCACTTT. Protein: CASRGQGVINSPLHF.

CDR3: CASSRDQAETQYF. The CDR3 DNA reads as TGCGCCAGCAGCCGGGACCAAGCGGAGACCCAGTACTTC. V gene TRBV5-1 combines with J gene TRBJ2-5; the D gene could be TRBD1 or TRBD2 (5 bases each). V was clipped by 4 bases and J by 5 bases, with 12 bases between them. The germline CDR1 and CDR2 sequences are SGHRS and YFSETQ. The CDR3 is made up of 13 amino acids.

The chain recombines TRBV5-1 with TRBJ2-1; D gene unclear. CDR1 is SGHRS, CDR2 YFSETQ, per germline. The V gene lost 4 bases and the J gene lost 13 bases, with 12 bases spanning the gap. The CDR3 runs 11 residues. The CDR3 nucleotides read TGCGCCAGCAGCGAGCAAGAGACCCAGTTCTTC. The encoded protein is CASSEQETQFF. Full variable domain (outside the CDR3, taken from reference TRBV5-1 and TRBJ2-1): KAGVTQTPRYLIKTRGQQVTLSCSPISGHRSVSWYQQTPGQGLQFLFEYFSETQRNKGNFPGRFSGRQFSNSRSEMNVSTLELGDSALYLCASSEQETQFFGPGTRLTVL.

V gene TRBV20-1 combines with J gene TRBJ2-7; 10 nucleotides line up with TRBD1. Germline assignment: CDR1 DFQATT and CDR2 SNEGSKA (reference sequence). The CDR3 consists of 16 residues. V lost 3 bases and J lost 0; bases outside the gene matches: 8. The CDR3 bases are TGCAGTGCTAGTACGTCCGGGACAGGGGCCTCCTACGAGCAGTACTTC. Translation gives CSASTSGTGASYEQYF.

This clonotype was detected a few times. This sequence joins TRBV7-2 and TRBJ2-7; no clear D gene. This CDR3 contains 15 residues. Germline V lookup: CDR1 SGHTA, CDR2 FQGNSA. V was trimmed by 0 bases and J by 7 bases, leaving 16 bases between them. The CDR3: CASSLAGFAAGEQYF. CDR3 DNA sequence: TGTGCCAGCAGCTTAGCCGGGTTTGCGGCTGGGGAGCAGTACTTC.

The chain combines TRBV3-1 with TRBJ1-2; the match to TRBD1 covers 7 bases. Germline V gene data show CDR1 as LGHDT and CDR2 as YNNKEL (reference sequence). This CDR3 region has 17 residues. V lost 3 bases, J lost 6 bases, and 16 bases stayed unmatched. The CDR3 here is CASSHGDSSIPSHGYTF. DNA for the CDR3: TGTGCCAGCAGCCACGGGGACAGCTCAATCCCATCTCATGGCTACACCTTC.

V gene TRBV9 combines with J gene TRBJ2-3, with D perhaps TRBD1 (5 bases). Germline values: CDR1 SGDLS, CDR2 YYNGEE. This CDR3 contains 16 residues. V lost 4 bases and J lost 4, with 19 bases in between. In nucleotides, the CDR3 is TGTGCCAGCAGCACAGGCGACTCTCGAGTGGCAGATACGCAGTATTTT. Encoded protein: CASSTGDSRVADTQYF.

This clonotype was counted only a few times. This chain links TRBV5-1 with TRBJ1-2; a weak D match, TRBD1 (6 bases). Trimming took off 0 bases at V and 0 bases at J, with 9 bases between the two ends. The length of the CDR3 is 15 residues. Per the germline V gene, CDR1 is SGHRS and CDR2 is YFSETQ. CDR3 sequence (DNA): TGCGCCAGCAGCTTGGGACAGGAGTCTAACTATGGCTACACCTTC. Protein: CASSLGQESNYGYTF. Variable domain in full (rest from reference TRBV5-1 and TRBJ1-2): KAGVTQTPRYLIKTRGQQVTLSCSPISGHRSVSWYQQTPGQGLQFLFEYFSETQRNKGNFPGRFSGRQFSNSRSEMNVSTLELGDSALYLCASSLGQESNYGYTFGSGTRLTVV.

This clonotype occurred a few times. The genes are TRBV4-1 and TRBJ1-4, with D unresolved. The length of the CDR3 is 14 residues. Germline lookup yields CDR1 MGHRA and CDR2 YSYEKL. V shed 4 bases and J shed 5 bases, with 11 bases lying between them. The CDR3 nucleotides read TGCGCCAGCAGCCTCGGTAGTGGGAATGAAAAACTGTTTTTT. This sequence encodes CASSLGSGNEKLFF.

The chain recombines TRBV11-2 with TRBJ2-1; 11 nucleotides match TRBD2. Looked up from germline, CDR1 is SGHAT and CDR2 is FQNNGV. The CDR3 runs to 17 residues. J lost 5 bases, V lost 5 bases, and 11 bases had no gene match. The CDR3 loop is CASSPNTGTSGNNEQFF. The CDR3, as DNA: TGTGCCAGCAGCCCAAACACCGGGACTAGCGGTAACAATGAGCAGTTCTTC.

On this clonotype: Germline is not matched at one junction end, which may reflect a read error. This rearrangement joins TRBV5-1 to TRBJ1-4, with 7 bases matching TRBD1. Germline CDR1 SGHRS, CDR2 YFSETQ. This CDR3 is built from 14 residues. The chain's CDR3 is CASSPDRVGEKLFF. CDR3 bases: TGTGCCAGCAGCCCTGACAGGGTTGGAGAAAAACTGTTTTTT. The whole variable domain, remainder taken from reference TRBV5-1 and TRBJ1-4, is KAGVTQTPRYLIKTRGQQVTLSCSPISGHRSVSWYQQTPGQGLQFLFEYFSETQRNKGNFPGRFSGRQFSNSRSEMNVSTLELGDSALYLCASSPDRVGEKLFFGSGTQLSVL.

The gene calls are TRBV20-1 and TRBJ2-7; 13 nucleotides line up with TRBD2. CDR3 length: 15 amino acids. J lost 3 bases, V lost 3 bases, and 5 bases had no gene match. Germline-derived CDR1 and CDR2 are DFQATT and SNEGSKA (reference sequence). The CDR3 nucleotides read TGCAGTGCTAGCAGGACTAGCGGGGGCCGCTACGAGCAGTACTTC. Translating it yields CSASRTSGGRYEQYF.